The clone carrying this TCR beta chain was recorded a few times. Its antigen is unknown. Data came from immunoSEQ multiplex PCR; TCRdb stores just in-frame clones and leaves some out. The sample records approximately 2.1 million clones, approximately 95% being singletons. This entry is derived from a study of shared clonotypes between healthy human individuals. Broader study findings: Donor clonotype sharing was expected to depend on sequencing depth.

Per the germline V gene, CDR1 is MGHRA and CDR2 is YSYEKL. The V segment lost 1 base and the J segment 3 bases; nucleotides outside the gene matches: 5. The length of the CDR3 is 15 residues. Sequencing was carried out using naive CD4+ T cells from PBMCs. This sample's subset: CD45RA+ positively selected. The origin of this receptor is a man between 18 and 29 years old in good health. Some clones in this sample may be carry-over from other donors' samples. This sequence joins TRBV4-1 and TRBJ1-1; 7 nucleotides match TRBD1. DNA of the CDR3: TGCGCCAGCAGCCAAGTAGACAGGGCGGACACTGAAGCTTTCTTT. It translates to CASSQVDRADTEAFF.